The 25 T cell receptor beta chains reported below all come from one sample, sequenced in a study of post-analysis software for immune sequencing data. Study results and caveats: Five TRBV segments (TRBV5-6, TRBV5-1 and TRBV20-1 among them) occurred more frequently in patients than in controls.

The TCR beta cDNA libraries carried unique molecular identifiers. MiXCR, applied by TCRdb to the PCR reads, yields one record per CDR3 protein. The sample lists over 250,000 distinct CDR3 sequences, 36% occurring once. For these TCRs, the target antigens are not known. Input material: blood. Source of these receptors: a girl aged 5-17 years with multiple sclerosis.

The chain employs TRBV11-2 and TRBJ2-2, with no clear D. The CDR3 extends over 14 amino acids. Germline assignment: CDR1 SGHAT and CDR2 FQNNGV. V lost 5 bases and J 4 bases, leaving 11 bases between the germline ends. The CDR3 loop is CASSLIGSTGELFF. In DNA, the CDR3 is TGTGCCAGCAGCCTTATAGGGTCCACCGGGGAGCTGTTTTTT. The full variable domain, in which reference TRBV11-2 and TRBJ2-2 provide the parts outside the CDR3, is EAGVAQSPRYKIIEKRQSVAFWCNPISGHATLYWYQQILGQGPKLLIQFQNNGVVDDSQLPKDRFSAERLKGVDSTLKIQPAKLEDSAVYLCASSLIGSTGELFFGEGSRLTVL.

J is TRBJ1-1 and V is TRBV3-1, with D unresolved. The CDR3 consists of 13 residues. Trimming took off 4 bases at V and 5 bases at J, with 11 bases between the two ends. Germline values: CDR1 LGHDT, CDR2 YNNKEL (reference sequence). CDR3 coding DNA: TGTGCCAGCAGCCTCGGGGTTCGGACTGAAGCTTTCTTT. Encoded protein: CASSLGVRTEAFF.

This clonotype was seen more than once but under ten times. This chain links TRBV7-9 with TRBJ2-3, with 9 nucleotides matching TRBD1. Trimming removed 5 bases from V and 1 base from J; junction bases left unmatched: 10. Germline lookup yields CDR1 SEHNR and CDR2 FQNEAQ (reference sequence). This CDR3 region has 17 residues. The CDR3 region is CASSRPFRTGGTDTQYF. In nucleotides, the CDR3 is TGTGCCAGCAGCCGACCTTTCCGGACAGGGGGCACAGATACGCAGTATTTT. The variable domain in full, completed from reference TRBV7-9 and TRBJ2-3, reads DTGVSQNPRHKITKRGQNVTFRCDPISEHNRLYWYRQTLGQGPEFLTYFQNEAQLEKSRLLSDRFSAERPKGSFSTLEIQRTEQGDSAMYLCASSRPFRTGGTDTQYFGPGTRLTVL.

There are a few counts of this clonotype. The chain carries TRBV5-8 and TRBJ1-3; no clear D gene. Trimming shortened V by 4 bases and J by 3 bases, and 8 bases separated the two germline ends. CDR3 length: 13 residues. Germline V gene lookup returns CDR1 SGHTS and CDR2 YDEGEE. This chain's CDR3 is CASSLQRGNTIYF. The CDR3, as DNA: TGTGCCAGCAGCCTCCAGCGTGGAAACACCATATATTTT.

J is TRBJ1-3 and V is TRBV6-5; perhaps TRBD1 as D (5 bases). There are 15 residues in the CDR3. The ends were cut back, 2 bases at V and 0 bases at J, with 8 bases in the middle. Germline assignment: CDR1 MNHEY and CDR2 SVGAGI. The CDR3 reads CASSYDQGSGNTIYF. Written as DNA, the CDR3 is TGTGCCAGCAGTTACGATCAGGGCTCTGGAAACACCATATATTTT.

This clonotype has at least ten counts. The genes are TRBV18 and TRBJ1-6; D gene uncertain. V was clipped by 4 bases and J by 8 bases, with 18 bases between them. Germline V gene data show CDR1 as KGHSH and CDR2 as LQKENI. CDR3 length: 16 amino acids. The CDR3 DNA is TGTGCCAGCTCACGTACCGGGAGGCTCATGGATTCACCCCTCCACTTT. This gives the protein CASSRTGRLMDSPLHF.

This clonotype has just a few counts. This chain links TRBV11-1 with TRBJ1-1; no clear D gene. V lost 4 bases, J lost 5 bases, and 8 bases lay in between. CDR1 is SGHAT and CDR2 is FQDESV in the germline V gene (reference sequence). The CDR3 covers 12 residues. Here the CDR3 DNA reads TGTGCCAGCAGCTCGAGTGTAACTGAAGCTTTCTTT. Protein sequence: CASSSSVTEAFF.

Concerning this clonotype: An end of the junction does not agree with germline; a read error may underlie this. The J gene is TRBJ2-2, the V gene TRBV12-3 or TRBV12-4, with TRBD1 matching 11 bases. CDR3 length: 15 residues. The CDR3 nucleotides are TGTGCCAGCAGTACGGGACAGGGGGTCGCCGGGGAGCGGTTTTTT. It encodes CASSTGQGVAGERFF.

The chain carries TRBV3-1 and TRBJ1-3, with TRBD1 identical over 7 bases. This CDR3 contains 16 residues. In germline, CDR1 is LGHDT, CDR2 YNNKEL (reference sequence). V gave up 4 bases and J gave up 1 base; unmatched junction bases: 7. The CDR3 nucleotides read TGTGCCAGCAGCCGCCTCGACAGGGATTCTGGAAACACCATATATTTT. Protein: CASSRLDRDSGNTIYF. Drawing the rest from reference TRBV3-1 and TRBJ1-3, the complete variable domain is DTAVSQTPKYLVTQMGNDKSIKCEQNLGHDTMYWYKQDSKKFLKIMFSYNNKELIINETVPNRFSPKSPDKAHLNLHINSLELGDSAVYFCASSRLDRDSGNTIYFGEGSWLTVV.

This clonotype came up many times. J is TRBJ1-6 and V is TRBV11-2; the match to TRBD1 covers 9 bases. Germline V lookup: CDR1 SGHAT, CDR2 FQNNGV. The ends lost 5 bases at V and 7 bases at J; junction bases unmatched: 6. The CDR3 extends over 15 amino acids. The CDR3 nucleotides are TGTGCCAGCAGCCCAGAGACAGGGGGAAATTCACCCCTCCACTTT. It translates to CASSPETGGNSPLHF. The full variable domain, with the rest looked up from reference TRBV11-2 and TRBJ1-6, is EAGVAQSPRYKIIEKRQSVAFWCNPISGHATLYWYQQILGQGPKLLIQFQNNGVVDDSQLPKDRFSAERLKGVDSTLKIQPAKLEDSAVYLCASSPETGGNSPLHFGNGTRLTVT.

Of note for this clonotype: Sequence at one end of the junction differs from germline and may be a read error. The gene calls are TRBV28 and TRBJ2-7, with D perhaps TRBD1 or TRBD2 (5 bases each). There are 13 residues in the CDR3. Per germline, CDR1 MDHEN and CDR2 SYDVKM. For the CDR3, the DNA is TGTGTCAGCAGTTTAGTAGGGACCAACGAGCAGTACTTC. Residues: CVSSLVGTNEQYF.

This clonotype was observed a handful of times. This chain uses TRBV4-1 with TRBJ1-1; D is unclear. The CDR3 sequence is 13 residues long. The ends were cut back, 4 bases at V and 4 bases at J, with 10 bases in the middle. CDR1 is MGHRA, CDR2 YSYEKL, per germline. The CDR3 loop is CASSLIPGTEAFF. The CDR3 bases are TGCGCCAGCAGCCTCATTCCCGGCACTGAAGCTTTCTTT.

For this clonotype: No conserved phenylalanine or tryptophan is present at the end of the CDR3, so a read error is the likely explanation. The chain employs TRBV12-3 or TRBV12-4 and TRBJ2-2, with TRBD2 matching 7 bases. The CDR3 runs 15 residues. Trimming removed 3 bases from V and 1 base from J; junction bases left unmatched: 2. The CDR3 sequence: CASSFPGGNTGELFV. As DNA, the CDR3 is TGTGCCAGCAGTTTTCCGGGGGGGAACACCGGGGAGCTGTTTGTT.

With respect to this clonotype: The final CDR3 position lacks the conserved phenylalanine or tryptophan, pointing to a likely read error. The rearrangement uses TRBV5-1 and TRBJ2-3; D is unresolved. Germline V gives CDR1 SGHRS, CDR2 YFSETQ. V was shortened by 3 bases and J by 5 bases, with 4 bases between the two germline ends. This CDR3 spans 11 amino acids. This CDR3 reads CASSSQDTQYV. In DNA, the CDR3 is TGCGCCAGCAGCTCGCAAGATACGCAGTATGTT.

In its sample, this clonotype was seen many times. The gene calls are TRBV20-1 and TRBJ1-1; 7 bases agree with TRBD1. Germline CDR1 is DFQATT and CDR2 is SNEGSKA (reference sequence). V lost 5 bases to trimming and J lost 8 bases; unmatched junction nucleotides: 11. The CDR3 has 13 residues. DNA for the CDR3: TGCAGTGCTGACCCACACAGGGGCGGAGAAGCTTTCTTT. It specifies CSADPHRGGEAFF.

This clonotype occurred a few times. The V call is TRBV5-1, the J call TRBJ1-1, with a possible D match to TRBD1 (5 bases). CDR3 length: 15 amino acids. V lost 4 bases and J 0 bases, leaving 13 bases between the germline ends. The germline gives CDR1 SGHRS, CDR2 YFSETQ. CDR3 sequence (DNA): TGCGCCAGCAGCCCTGAGGGACGGATGAACACTGAAGCTTTCTTT. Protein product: CASSPEGRMNTEAFF.

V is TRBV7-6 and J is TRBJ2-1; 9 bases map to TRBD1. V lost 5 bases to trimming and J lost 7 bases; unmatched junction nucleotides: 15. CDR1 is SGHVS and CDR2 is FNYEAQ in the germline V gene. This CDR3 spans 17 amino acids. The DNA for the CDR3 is TGTGCCAGCAGCGGCCCCCGAAGGACAGGGGCGGGGAATGAGCAGTTCTTC. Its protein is CASSGPRRTGAGNEQFF.

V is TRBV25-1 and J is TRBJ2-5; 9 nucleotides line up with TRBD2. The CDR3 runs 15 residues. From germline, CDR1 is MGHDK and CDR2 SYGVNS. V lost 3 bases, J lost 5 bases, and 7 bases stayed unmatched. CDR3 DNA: TGTGCCAGCAGTGAGCCAGCGGGGGGCCCGGAGACCCAGTACTTC. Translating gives CASSEPAGGPETQYF.

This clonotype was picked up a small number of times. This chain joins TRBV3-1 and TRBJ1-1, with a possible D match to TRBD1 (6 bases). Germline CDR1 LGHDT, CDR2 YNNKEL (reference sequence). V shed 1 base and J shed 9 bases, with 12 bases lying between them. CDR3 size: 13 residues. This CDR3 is CASSQVTGQKAFF. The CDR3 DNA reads TGTGCCAGCAGCCAAGTCACGGGACAAAAAGCTTTCTTT.

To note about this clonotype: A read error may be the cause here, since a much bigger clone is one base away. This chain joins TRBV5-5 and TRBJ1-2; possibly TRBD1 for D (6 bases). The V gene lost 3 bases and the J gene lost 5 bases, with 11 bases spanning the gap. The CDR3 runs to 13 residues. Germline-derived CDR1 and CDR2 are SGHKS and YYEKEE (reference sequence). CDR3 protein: CASSSETGYGYTF. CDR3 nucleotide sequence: TGTGCCAGCAGCTCCGAGACAGGATATGGCTACACCTTC.

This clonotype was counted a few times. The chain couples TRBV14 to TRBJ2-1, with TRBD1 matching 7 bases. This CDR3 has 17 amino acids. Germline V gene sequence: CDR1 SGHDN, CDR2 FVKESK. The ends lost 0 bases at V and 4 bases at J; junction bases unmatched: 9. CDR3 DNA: TGTGCCAGCAGCCAAGACGCCCGACAGGGTTCATACAATGAGCAGTTCTTC. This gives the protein CASSQDARQGSYNEQFF.

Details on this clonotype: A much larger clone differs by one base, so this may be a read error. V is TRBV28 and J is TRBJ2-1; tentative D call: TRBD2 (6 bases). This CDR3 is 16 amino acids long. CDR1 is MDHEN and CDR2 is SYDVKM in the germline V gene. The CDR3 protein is CASSLTEAGSCNEQFF. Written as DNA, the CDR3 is TGTGCCAGCAGTCTCACGGAGGCGGGGTCCTGCAATGAGCAGTTCTTC.

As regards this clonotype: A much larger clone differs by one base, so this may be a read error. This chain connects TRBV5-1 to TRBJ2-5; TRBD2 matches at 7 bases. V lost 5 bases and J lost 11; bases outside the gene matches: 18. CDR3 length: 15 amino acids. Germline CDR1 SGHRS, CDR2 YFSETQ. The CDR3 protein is CASRREAGATNEQYF. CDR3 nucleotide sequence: TGCGCCAGCAGAAGGGAGGCGGGAGCGACGAATGAGCAGTACTTC.

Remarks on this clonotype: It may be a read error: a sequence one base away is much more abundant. The CDR3 DNA reads TGTGCCAGCGCGCATAGGGAGGATGACTACACCTTC. This sequence encodes CASAHREDDYTF. The V gene is TRBV7-9, the J gene TRBJ1-2; D remains unclear. The CDR3 consists of 12 residues. Germline V lookup: CDR1 SEHNR, CDR2 FQNEAQ (reference sequence). Deletions cut 8 bases from V and 10 bases from J, with 17 bases between.

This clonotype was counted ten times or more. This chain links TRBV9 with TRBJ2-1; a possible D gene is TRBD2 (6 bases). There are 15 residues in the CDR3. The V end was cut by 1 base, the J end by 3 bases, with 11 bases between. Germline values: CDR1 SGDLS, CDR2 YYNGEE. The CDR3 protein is CASSVSGELYNEQFF. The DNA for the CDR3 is TGTGCCAGCAGCGTATCGGGGGAACTCTACAATGAGCAGTTCTTC.